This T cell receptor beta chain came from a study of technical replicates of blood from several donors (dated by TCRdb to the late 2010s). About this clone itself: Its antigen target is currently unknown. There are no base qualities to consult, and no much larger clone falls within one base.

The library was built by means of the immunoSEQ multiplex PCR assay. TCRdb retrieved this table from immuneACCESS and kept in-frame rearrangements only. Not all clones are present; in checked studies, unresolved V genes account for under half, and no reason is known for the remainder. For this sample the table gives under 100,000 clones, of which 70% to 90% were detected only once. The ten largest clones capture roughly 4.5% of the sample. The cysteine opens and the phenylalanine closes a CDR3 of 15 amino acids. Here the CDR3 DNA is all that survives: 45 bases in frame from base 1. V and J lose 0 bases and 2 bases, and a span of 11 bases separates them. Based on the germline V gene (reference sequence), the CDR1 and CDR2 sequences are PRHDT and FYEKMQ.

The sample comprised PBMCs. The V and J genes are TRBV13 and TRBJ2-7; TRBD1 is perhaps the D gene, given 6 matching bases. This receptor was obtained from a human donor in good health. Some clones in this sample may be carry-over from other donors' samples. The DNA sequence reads TGTGCCAGCAGCTTAGGAGGGACACCCACCTACGAGCAGTACTTC. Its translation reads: CASSLGGTPTYEQYF.